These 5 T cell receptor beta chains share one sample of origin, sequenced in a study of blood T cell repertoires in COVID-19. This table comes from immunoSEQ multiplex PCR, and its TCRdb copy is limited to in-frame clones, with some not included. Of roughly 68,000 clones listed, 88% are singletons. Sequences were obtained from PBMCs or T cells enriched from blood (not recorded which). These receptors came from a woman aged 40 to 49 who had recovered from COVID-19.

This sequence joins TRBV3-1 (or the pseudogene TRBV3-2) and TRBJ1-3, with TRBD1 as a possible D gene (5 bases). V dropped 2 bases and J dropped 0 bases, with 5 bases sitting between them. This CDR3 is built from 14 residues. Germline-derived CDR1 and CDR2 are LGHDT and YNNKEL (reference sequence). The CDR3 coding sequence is TGTGCCAGCAGCCAACAGGGCTCTGGAAACACCATATATTTT. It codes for CASSQQGSGNTIYF.

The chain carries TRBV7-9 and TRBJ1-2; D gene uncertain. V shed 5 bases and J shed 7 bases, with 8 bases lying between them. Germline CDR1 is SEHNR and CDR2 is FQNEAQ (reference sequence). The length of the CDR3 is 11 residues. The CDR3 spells CASSPTFGYTF. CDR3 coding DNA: TGTGCCAGCAGCCCTACGTTTGGCTACACCTTC.

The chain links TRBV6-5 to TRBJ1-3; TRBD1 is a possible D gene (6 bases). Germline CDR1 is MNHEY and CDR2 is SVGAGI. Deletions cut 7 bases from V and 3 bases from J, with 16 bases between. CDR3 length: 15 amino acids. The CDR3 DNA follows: TGTGCCAGCAAAACGGGCCAGGGGTTTGGAAACACCATATATTTT. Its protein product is CASKTGQGFGNTIYF.

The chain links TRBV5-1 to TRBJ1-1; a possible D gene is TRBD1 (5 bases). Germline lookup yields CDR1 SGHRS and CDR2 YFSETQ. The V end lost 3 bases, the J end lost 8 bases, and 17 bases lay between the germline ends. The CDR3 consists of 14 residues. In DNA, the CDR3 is TGCGCCAGCAGCTCAATCCAGGGTAAAGTCGAAGCTTTCTTT. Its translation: CASSSIQGKVEAFF. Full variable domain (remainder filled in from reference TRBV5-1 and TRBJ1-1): KAGVTQTPRYLIKTRGQQVTLSCSPISGHRSVSWYQQTPGQGLQFLFEYFSETQRNKGNFPGRFSGRQFSNSRSEMNVSTLELGDSALYLCASSSIQGKVEAFFGQGTRLTVV.

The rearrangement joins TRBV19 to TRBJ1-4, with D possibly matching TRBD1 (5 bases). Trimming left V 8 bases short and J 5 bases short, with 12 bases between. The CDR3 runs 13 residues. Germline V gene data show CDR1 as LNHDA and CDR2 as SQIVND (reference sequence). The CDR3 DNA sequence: TGTGCCAGTGAACGGCGGGGGAATGAAAAACTGTTTTTT. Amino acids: CASERRGNEKLFF. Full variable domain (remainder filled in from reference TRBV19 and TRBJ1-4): DGGITQSPKYLFRKEGQNVTLSCEQNLNHDAMYWYRQDPGQGLRLIYYSQIVNDFQKGDIAEGYSVSREKKESFPLTVTSAQKNPTAFYLCASERRGNEKLFFGSGTQLSVL.